The rows below give T cell receptor beta chains drawn from one sample of a study of shared clonotypes between healthy human individuals. Produced via immunoSEQ multiplex PCR; TCRdb's table is partial and in-frame only. Of roughly 2 million clones detected, about 95% appear once; the ten largest clones hold 0.9% to 1.3%. The sample consisted of naive CD8+ T cells sorted from blood. Every receptor here comes from a man aged 18 to 30 in good health. The CDR3 runs from the conserved cysteine through the conserved F or W. Each record gives: clone size, V gene, D gene, J gene, CDR3 protein, CDR3 DNA. D genes are given only for firm matches. Clone size is not always given. Where it is, it says once, few, many or a class for expanded clones.

size: .
V: TRBV20-1
D: .
J: TRBJ1-2
CDR3: CSADSSSGYTF
DNA: TGCAGTGCCGACAGCAGCTCTGGCTACACCTTC

size: .
V: TRBV27
D: .
J: TRBJ2-1
CDR3: CASSPHWLGIHNEQFF
DNA: TGTGCCAGCAGTCCCCACTGGTTAGGCATCCACAATGAGCAGTTCTTC

size: .
V: TRBV15
D: .
J: TRBJ2-7
CDR3: CATSRDPSTYEQYF
DNA: TGTGCCACCAGCAGAGATCCATCGACCTACGAGCAGTACTTC

size: .
V: TRBV5-6
D: .
J: TRBJ2-7
CDR3: CASSGTIYEQYF
DNA: TGTGCCAGCAGCGGAACGATATACGAGCAGTACTTC

size: few
V: TRBV6-5
D: .
J: TRBJ1-5
CDR3: CASSYGQGEQPQHF
DNA: TGTGCCAGCAGTTACGGCCAGGGCGAGCAGCCCCAGCATTTT

size: once
V: TRBV19
D: .
J: TRBJ1-1
CDR3: CASSIGGSGNTEAFF
DNA: TGTGCCAGTAGTATAGGGGGGTCCGGGAACACTGAAGCTTTCTTT

size: .
V: TRBV30
D: .
J: TRBJ2-2
CDR3: CAWSEPSGELFF
DNA: TGTGCCTGGAGTGAACCCAGCGGGGAGCTGTTTTTT

size: .
V: TRBV4-1
D: .
J: TRBJ2-7
CDR3: CASSQEKGFYEQYF
DNA: TGCGCCAGCAGCCAAGAAAAGGGATTCTACGAGCAGTACTTC

size: .
V: TRBV6-6
D: .
J: TRBJ2-1
CDR3: CASSYNVGEQFF
DNA: TGTGCCAGCAGCTATAACGTAGGTGAGCAGTTCTTC

size: .
V: TRBV13
D: TRBD2
J: TRBJ2-2
CDR3: CASSLSVGLAANTGELFF
DNA: TGTGCCAGCAGCTTGTCCGTGGGACTAGCGGCGAACACCGGGGAGCTGTTTTTT

size: .
V: TRBV28
D: TRBD2
J: TRBJ2-7
CDR3: CASLLSGGSYEQYF
DNA: TGTGCCAGCTTACTTAGCGGGGGCTCCTACGAGCAGTACTTC

size: .
V: TRBV4-1
D: .
J: TRBJ1-5
CDR3: CASSHPTGGSQPQHF
DNA: TGCGCCAGCAGCCACCCCACTGGGGGGAGCCAGCCCCAGCATTTT

size: .
V: TRBV7-2
D: .
J: TRBJ2-1
CDR3: CASSILTTYNEQFF
DNA: TGTGCCAGCAGCATCTTGACAACCTACAATGAGCAGTTCTTC

size: .
V: TRBV4-1
D: TRBD2
J: TRBJ2-7
CDR3: CASSHTSGAYEQYF
DNA: TGCGCCAGCAGCCACACTAGCGGGGCCTACGAGCAGTACTTC

size: .
V: TRBV6-1
D: .
J: TRBJ1-5
CDR3: CASSEDRVSNQPQHF
DNA: TGTGCCAGCAGTGAAGACAGGGTTTCGAATCAGCCCCAGCATTTT

size: .
V: TRBV9
D: .
J: TRBJ2-1
CDR3: CASSLWGAPDEQFF
DNA: TGTGCCAGCAGCCTATGGGGGGCCCCCGATGAGCAGTTCTTC

size: .
V: TRBV6-5
D: .
J: TRBJ2-2
CDR3: CASSYGDNTGELFF
DNA: TGTGCCAGCAGTTATGGGGATAACACCGGGGAGCTGTTTTTT

size: .
V: TRBV27
D: .
J: TRBJ2-2
CDR3: CASSPMESAGELFF
DNA: TGTGCCAGCAGTCCCATGGAGAGCGCCGGGGAGCTGTTTTTT

size: .
V: TRBV4-1
D: .
J: TRBJ2-7
CDR3: CASSLLGSAEQYF
DNA: TGCGCCAGCAGCCTATTGGGGTCGGCCGAGCAGTACTTC

size: .
V: TRBV6-6
D: .
J: TRBJ2-7
CDR3: CATFYIHEQYF
DNA: TGTGCCACCTTCTATATCCACGAGCAGTACTTC

size: .
V: TRBV10-3
D: .
J: TRBJ2-7
CDR3: CAISESNGEQYF
DNA: TGTGCCATCAGCGAAAGCAACGGAGAGCAGTACTTC

size: once
V: TRBV11-2
D: .
J: TRBJ2-7
CDR3: CASSPGNEQYF
DNA: TGTGCCAGCAGTCCCGGAAACGAGCAGTACTTC

size: .
V: TRBV19
D: .
J: TRBJ1-1
CDR3: CASRGPEAFF
DNA: TGTGCCAGTAGAGGACCCGAAGCTTTCTTT

size: .
V: TRBV27
D: .
J: TRBJ2-1
CDR3: CASRSTLGGGYNEQFF
DNA: TGTGCCAGCAGATCTACACTAGGGGGGGGTTACAATGAGCAGTTCTTC

size: .
V: TRBV7-4
D: .
J: TRBJ1-4
CDR3: CASSYCRHHPTNEKLFF
DNA: TGTGCCAGCAGCTACTGCCGCCACCATCCAACTAATGAAAAACTGTTTTTT

size: .
V: TRBV7-9
D: .
J: TRBJ2-2
CDR3: CASSSRGGELFF
DNA: TGTGCCAGCAGTTCGAGGGGCGGGGAGCTGTTTTTT

size: .
V: TRBV7-9
D: TRBD1
J: TRBJ2-1
CDR3: CATQPFDRDDFNNEQFF
DNA: TGTGCCACTCAGCCCTTCGACAGGGATGATTTTAACAATGAGCAGTTCTTC

size: .
V: TRBV27
D: .
J: TRBJ1-1
CDR3: CASSYGTANTEAFF
DNA: TGTGCCAGCAGTTACGGGACGGCTAACACTGAAGCTTTCTTT

size: .
V: TRBV4-2
D: TRBD2
J: TRBJ2-1
CDR3: CASSQAGSGDSYNEQFF
DNA: TGTGCCAGCAGCCAAGCTGGTAGCGGGGACTCCTACAATGAGCAGTTCTTC

size: .
V: TRBV18
D: .
J: TRBJ2-7
CDR3: CASSPPQFSTYEQYF
DNA: TGTGCCAGCTCACCACCGCAGTTTTCAACCTACGAGCAGTACTTC

size: .
V: TRBV7-6
D: .
J: TRBJ1-4
CDR3: CASAYGGGIGEKLFF
DNA: TGTGCCAGCGCCTACGGGGGAGGGATAGGTGAAAAACTGTTTTTT

size: .
V: TRBV4-1
D: .
J: TRBJ2-7
CDR3: CASSHRKSLRGEIYEQYF
DNA: TGCGCCAGCAGCCACAGAAAGAGCTTACGGGGAGAGATCTACGAGCAGTACTTC

size: few
V: TRBV6-6
D: .
J: TRBJ1-2
CDR3: CASSYGGSGAVYGYTF
DNA: TGTGCCAGCAGTTACGGTGGTAGTGGGGCGGTCTATGGCTACACCTTC

size: .
V: TRBV4-1
D: TRBD1
J: TRBJ1-4
CDR3: CASSQERAGGNEKLFF
DNA: TGCGCCAGCAGCCAAGAAAGGGCAGGGGGCAATGAAAAACTGTTTTTT

size: once
V: TRBV9
D: TRBD2
J: TRBJ2-3
CDR3: CASSVGSGGDTQYF
DNA: TGTGCCAGCAGCGTAGGGAGCGGGGGAGATACGCAGTATTTT

size: .
V: TRBV18
D: .
J: TRBJ2-3
CDR3: CASSPAGNTDTQYF
DNA: TGTGCCAGCTCACCGGCGGGAAACACAGATACGCAGTATTTT

size: .
V: TRBV27
D: .
J: TRBJ2-6
CDR3: CASRASGANVLTF
DNA: TGTGCCAGCAGAGCTTCTGGGGCCAACGTCCTGACTTTC

size: .
V: TRBV5-4
D: TRBD1
J: TRBJ1-6
CDR3: CAGREDRGLNSPLHF
DNA: TGTGCCGGCCGAGAGGACAGGGGGCTCAATTCACCCCTCCACTTT

size: .
V: TRBV4-3
D: .
J: TRBJ2-7
CDR3: CASSQESTAAYEQYF
DNA: TGCGCCAGCAGCCAAGAAAGTACCGCGGCCTACGAGCAGTACTTC

size: .
V: TRBV27
D: .
J: TRBJ2-1
CDR3: CASSSSDRYNEQFF
DNA: TGTGCCAGCAGTTCTAGCGACAGGTACAATGAGCAGTTCTTC

size: .
V: TRBV5-6
D: TRBD1
J: TRBJ2-1
CDR3: CASSLGTGAYNEQFF
DNA: TGTGCCAGCAGCTTGGGGACAGGGGCCTACAATGAGCAGTTCTTC

size: once
V: TRBV7-9
D: .
J: TRBJ2-5
CDR3: CASSFLGTQYF
DNA: TGTGCCAGCAGCTTTCTGGGGACCCAGTACTTC

size: .
V: TRBV7-6
D: .
J: TRBJ2-7
CDR3: CASSLGETTYEQYF
DNA: TGTGCCAGCAGCTTAGGCGAGACCACCTACGAGCAGTACTTC

size: .
V: TRBV21-1
D: .
J: TRBJ2-3
CDR3: CASSKRSSGRAADTQYF
DNA: TGTGCCAGCAGCAAAAGGTCTAGCGGGAGGGCCGCAGATACGCAGTATTTT

size: .
V: TRBV28
D: .
J: TRBJ1-5
CDR3: CASSLGSGNSNQPQHF
DNA: TGTGCCAGCAGTTTAGGGTCAGGAAATAGCAATCAGCCCCAGCATTTT

size: .
V: TRBV5-4
D: .
J: TRBJ2-7
CDR3: CASSLLVGSSYEQYF
DNA: TGTGCCAGCAGCCTCTTAGTGGGAAGCTCCTACGAGCAGTACTTC

size: .
V: TRBV25-1
D: TRBD2
J: TRBJ2-3
CDR3: CASSLAGVGTDTQYF
DNA: TGTGCCAGCAGTTTAGCGGGAGTCGGCACAGATACGCAGTATTTT

size: .
V: TRBV18
D: TRBD1
J: TRBJ2-2
CDR3: CASSPLKGQATDVGAGELFF
DNA: TGTGCCAGCTCACCACTTAAGGGACAGGCAACCGATGTGGGAGCCGGGGAGCTGTTTTTT

size: .
V: TRBV28
D: TRBD2
J: TRBJ2-3
CDR3: CASTSGGAAERDTQYF
DNA: TGTGCCAGCACCTCCGGGGGGGCCGCTGAGAGAGATACGCAGTATTTT

size: .
V: TRBV5-1
D: .
J: TRBJ1-1
CDR3: CASSLRGTSTEAFF
DNA: TGCGCCAGCAGCTTGCGGGGGACAAGCACTGAAGCTTTCTTT

size: .
V: TRBV28
D: .
J: TRBJ1-2
CDR3: CASLATPVNGYTF
DNA: TGTGCCAGCCTTGCGACCCCCGTAAATGGCTACACCTTC

size: once
V: TRBV5-1
D: TRBD2
J: TRBJ2-1
CDR3: CASSLEVISGRADEQFF
DNA: TGCGCCAGCAGCTTGGAAGTCATTAGCGGGAGGGCTGATGAGCAGTTCTTC

size: once
V: TRBV6-1
D: .
J: TRBJ2-7
CDR3: CASSETGGAPSYEQYF
DNA: TGTGCCAGCAGTGAGACTGGGGGGGCGCCCTCCTACGAGCAGTACTTC